The 17 T cell receptor beta chains reported below all come from one sample, sequenced in a study of cytomegalovirus exposure and HLA in healthy donors (dated by TCRdb to 2016 to 2017). The library was made by the immunoSEQ multiplex PCR assay. For the multiplex PCR, a mixture combining 60 forward primers for TCR Vbeta segments and 13 reverse primers for TCR Jbeta segments was used. Entries here come from immuneACCESS through TCRdb and include only in-frame sequences with V and J called. Some clones fail to appear in such tables; in the studies checked, an unresolved V gene covers under half of the shortfall, and the cause of the remainder is unknown. For this sample there are around 110,000 clones; roughly 68% appear just once. The top ten clones comprise more than 0.7% of the sample. The material sequenced was PBMCs. These TCRs come from a woman aged 30 to 39 in good health and CMV-seronegative.

V and J are TRBV5-1 and TRBJ2-7, with D possibly TRBD2 on 6 matching bases. The germline gives CDR1 SGHRS, CDR2 YFSETQ. V was cut by 4 bases and J by 1 base, with 12 bases left in between. The CDR3 has 14 residues. DNA of the CDR3: TGCGCCAGCAGCAATCCGGGACTTTCCTACGAGCAGTACTTC. Translated: CASSNPGLSYEQYF.

This chain uses TRBV9 with TRBJ2-1; 9 bases fit TRBD1. Trimming cost V 0 bases and J 8 bases; bases outside gene matches: 6. The CDR3 contains 15 residues. The V gene's germline CDR1 is SGDLS and CDR2 YYNGEE. The CDR3 here is CASSVGGTGSHEQFF. The CDR3 coding sequence is TGTGCCAGCAGCGTAGGCGGGACAGGGTCTCATGAGCAGTTCTTC.

The chain has TRBV7-9 and TRBJ2-7; the match to TRBD2 covers 12 bases. Trimming at V came to 5 bases and at J to 3 bases, leaving 2 bases not matched to a gene. Germline CDR1 SEHNR, CDR2 FQNEAQ (reference sequence). There are 14 residues in the CDR3. CDR3 protein: CASSEGLAGYEQYF. As DNA, the CDR3 is TGTGCCAGCAGCGAGGGACTAGCGGGCTACGAGCAGTACTTC.

The chain has TRBV6-1 and TRBJ2-5, with D perhaps TRBD1 (6 bases). The V end lost 1 base, the J end lost 5 bases, and 8 bases lay between the germline ends. The germline CDR1 and CDR2 sequences are MNHNS and SASEGT. CDR3 length: 13 residues. CDR3 in amino acids: CASSEGGRETQYF. The DNA of the CDR3 is TGTGCCAGCAGTGAAGGGGGGCGGGAGACCCAGTACTTC.

The chain recombines TRBV4-3 with TRBJ1-1; TRBD1 aligns across 7 bases. Germline CDR1 LGHNA, CDR2 YSLEER. The CDR3 extends over 15 amino acids. The V and J ends lost 3 bases and 7 bases, in that order; junction bases with no gene match: 11. CDR3 in amino acids: CASSQDDDRVGEAFF. In DNA, the CDR3 is TGCGCCAGCAGCCAGGACGACGACAGGGTGGGTGAAGCTTTCTTT.

This chain joins TRBV6-1 and TRBJ2-1, with D tentatively TRBD2 (6 bases). This CDR3 region has 15 residues. CDR1 is MNHNS, CDR2 SASEGT, per germline. The ends were cut back, 4 bases at V and 3 bases at J, with 13 bases in the middle. CDR3 coding DNA: TGTGCCAGCAGTGTTAGCGGCCTAAACTACAATGAGCAGTTCTTC. Its protein product is CASSVSGLNYNEQFF.

This sequence joins TRBV29-1 and TRBJ1-2, with 8 bases matching TRBD1. The CDR3 has 15 amino acids. In germline, CDR1 is SQVTM, CDR2 ANQGSEA. Germline trimming cut 7 bases from V and 8 bases from J; bases unmatched to any gene: 18. The CDR3 bases are TGCAGCGCCTTACAATGGGGAAATGACAGGGGAGGCTACACCTTC. Its translation is CSALQWGNDRGGYTF.

The chain joins TRBV6-5 to TRBJ1-4; 11 bases agree with TRBD1. J lost 8 bases, V lost 6 bases, and 5 bases had no gene match. Germline V lookup: CDR1 MNHEY, CDR2 SVGAGI. This CDR3 region has 14 residues. CDR3 protein: CASRRTGGREKLFF. Here the CDR3 DNA reads TGTGCCAGCAGGCGGACAGGGGGCCGGGAAAAACTGTTTTTT.

The chain is built from TRBV5-1 and TRBJ2-1; TRBD2 agrees at 13 bases. CDR1 SGHRS and CDR2 YFSETQ come from the germline V gene. The CDR3 runs 17 residues. The J segment lost 8 bases and the V segment lost 4 bases, leaving 12 bases of the junction unmatched. CDR3 sequence reads: CASSRPGLAGAGDEQFF. The CDR3 DNA reads as TGCGCCAGCAGCCGCCCTGGACTAGCGGGGGCCGGGGATGAGCAGTTCTTC.

This clone came up once. The CDR3 here is CASSTTVRGATPLHF. The CDR3 DNA reads TGCGCCAGCAGCACTACCGTTCGGGGGGCGACACCCCTCCACTTT. The chain employs TRBV4-3 and TRBJ1-6; D perhaps matches TRBD1 (6 bases). Per germline, CDR1 LGHNA and CDR2 YSLEER. This CDR3 has 15 amino acids. Trimming pared 5 bases from V and 11 bases from J, leaving 19 bases between.

The J gene is TRBJ1-2, the V gene TRBV5-8; no definite D call. Trimming cost V 2 bases and J 4 bases, with 9 bases left between them. The germline V gene has CDR1 SGHTS and CDR2 YDEGEE. CDR3 length: 13 residues. The CDR3 DNA reads TGTGCCAGCAGCTTCTGGAGATTCTATGGCTACACCTTC. Translated: CASSFWRFYGYTF. The full variable domain, completed using reference TRBV5-8 and TRBJ1-2, is EAGVTQSPTHLIKTRGQQATLRCSPISGHTSVYWYQQALGLGLQFLLWYDEGEERNRGNFPPRFSGRQFPNYSSELNVNALELEDSALYLCASSFWRFYGYTFGSGTRLTVV.

The CDR3 nucleotides are TGTGCCAGCAGCTCCCTGACAGGGTCCAACGAGCAGTACTTC. This gives the protein CASSSLTGSNEQYF. The gene calls are TRBV11-2 and TRBJ2-7, with 7 bases matching TRBD1. The CDR3 loop spans 14 amino acids. In germline, CDR1 is SGHAT, CDR2 FQNNGV. The V segment lost 4 bases and the J segment 5 bases; nucleotides outside the gene matches: 8.

This clone was recorded a few times. The chain couples TRBV27 to TRBJ1-5; D remains ambiguous. The CDR3 has 15 residues. Germline V gives CDR1 MNHEY, CDR2 SMNVEV (reference sequence). Trimming left V 6 bases short and J 2 bases short, with 14 bases between. The CDR3 DNA is TGTGCCAGCAGGGGTCCTCGGGGTGGCAATCAGCCCCAGCATTTT. Encoded protein: CASRGPRGGNQPQHF.

This chain uses TRBV19 with TRBJ1-6; D gene unclear. The V and J ends lost 3 bases and 15 bases respectively, with 6 bases between them. The CDR3 spans 10 residues. CDR1 is LNHDA, CDR2 SQIVND, per germline (reference sequence). Here the CDR3 DNA reads TGTGCCAGTAGTATGGGAGACCTCCACTTT. Protein product: CASSMGDLHF.

This clone was seen only once. This sequence joins TRBV10-3 and TRBJ1-1, with TRBD1 matching over 11 bases. This CDR3 region has 20 residues. J gave up 0 bases and V 7 bases, and 19 bases lay outside the gene matches. Germline V lookup: CDR1 ENHRY, CDR2 SYGVKD. The CDR3: CAIKPVPSGTGGPLNTEAFF. The CDR3 region has the DNA TGTGCCATCAAACCGGTACCGTCCGGGACAGGGGGACCTTTGAACACTGAAGCTTTCTTT.

The CDR3 DNA is TGCGCCAGCAGCTGGGGGACAGGAGGTAAGAACACTGAAGCTTTCTTT. Protein product: CASSWGTGGKNTEAFF. The chain carries TRBV5-1 and TRBJ1-1; 8 bases map to TRBD1. There are 16 residues in the CDR3. CDR1 is SGHRS, CDR2 YFSETQ, per germline. J gave up 1 base and V 3 bases, and 8 bases lay outside the gene matches.

The chain is built from TRBV7-6 and TRBJ2-3; possibly TRBD2 for D (6 bases). CDR3 size: 14 residues. Trimming left V 3 bases short and J 11 bases short, with 18 bases between. The germline V gene encodes CDR1 SGHVS and CDR2 FNYEAQ. CDR3 sequence: CASSLGDSPVGQYF. CDR3 DNA sequence: TGTGCCAGCAGCTTGGGGGACTCACCGGTTGGGCAGTATTTT. Complete variable domain (other parts from reference TRBV7-6 and TRBJ2-3): GAGVSQSPRYKVTKRGQDVALRCDPISGHVSLYWYRQALGQGPEFLTYFNYEAQQDKSGLPNDRFSAERPEGSISTLTIQRTEQRDSAMYRCASSLGDSPVGQYFGPGTRLTVL.